A single T cell receptor (beta chain) is shown here with its context. The specificity of this receptor is unknown. No qualities accompany the bases; no much larger clone lies one base away. The entry originates in a study of Graves' ophthalmopathy and Graves' hyperthyroidism (dated by TCRdb to the late 2010s). Study-wide context: Peripheral blood was collected at initial diagnosis, before any treatment. To tell Graves' ophthalmopathy apart from Graves' hyperthyroidism, and to predict which patients would progress to ophthalmopathy, the study relied on TCR beta repertoire signatures. In total, under 150 blood samples were TCR-sequenced: approximately 42 ophthalmopathy, 75 hyperthyroidism and about 17 hyperthyroidism-to-ophthalmopathy patients. A discovery set of 90 to 100 patients (around 40 ophthalmopathy, 55 to 65 stable hyperthyroidism) was enrolled to explore V-J signatures distinguishing ophthalmopathy from hyperthyroidism. An independent validation cohort comprised 18 hyperthyroidism patients and over 15 patients who later progressed from hyperthyroidism to ophthalmopathy. In a handful of hyperthyroidism patients, the T-cell repertoires found in thyroid tissue were compared with those found in blood. Once sampling was done, hyperthyroidism patients were given methimazole at a starting dose of 30 mg daily, while ophthalmopathy patients were given high-dose intravenous methylprednisolone.

Based on the germline V gene, the CDR1 and CDR2 sequences are LGHNA and YSLEER. The CDR3 goes from the cysteine to the phenylalanine over 17 residues. Solely the CDR3 DNA is kept, with 51 bases framed from the first base. V and J are truncated by 2 bases and 0 bases respectively, leaving an intervening sequence of 14 bases. For repertoire sequencing, the TCR beta CDR3 regions were amplified from RNA transcripts. The first round was an RT-PCR using HTBI primers with the Qiagen OneStep RT-PCR kit, and this first round was followed by a second-round multiplex PCR, then size selection and purification. Libraries were sequenced on an Illumina HiSeq2000 using paired-end 100 bp reads. The original pipeline was this. SOAPnuke was used for read processing, and reads with adapters, uncalled bases, a mean Phred below 15, or no exact constant-primer or identifier match were discarded. COPE v1.2.5 was used to merge the high-quality paired reads. Each unique nucleotide sequence was defined as a clonotype, and clonotypes were aligned to IMGT TRB V, D and J references with MiTCR v1.1. The analysis was limited to V-J combinations with a frequency above 0.0001, which together covered just over 98% of the repertoires. For each V-J combination, a TCR clonal expansion and chaos score was defined as the ratio of F50 clonal expansion to chaos observed in the TCRdist matrix. Welch's t-statistics and random forest were used to reduce the features to about a dozen V-J combinations, which were then used as input to a naive Bayes classifier. Thyroid-blood repertoire similarity was quantified with the Morisita-Horn index. TCRdb itself trimmed the public reads at Q25 with fastp, ran MiXCR and retained productive beta chains. For every CDR3 protein sequence, its rows merge into one entry that carries the most common genes and DNA. TCRdb, not the authors, supplied the V and J calls. The sample yields 660,000 or so distinct CDR3 sequences; roughly 41% were counted once. Together, the top ten hold under 3.5% of the sample.

General findings and caveats noted by the study authors: No statistical method was used to predetermine the sample size, and group allocation was not hidden from the investigators. Most expanded thyroid clonotypes with frequency above 0.001 were also detected in blood, suggesting blood repertoires may reflect the thyroid immune response. The 13-signature model separated ophthalmopathy from stable hyperthyroidism with roughly 90% sensitivity and less than 83% specificity in cross-validation, and 80%/75% in the test set. In validation, the model predicted ophthalmopathy progression with 55% to 71% sensitivity and about 77% specificity; some twelve predicted patients were CT-confirmed with GO in a median of around 6 months.

Patients with ophthalmopathy had moderately to severely active disease, with a Clinical Activity Score of 3 or more, a NOSPECS grade of 4 or more, and a disease duration of less than 3 months. Patients were excluded if they had other autoimmune diseases, uncontrolled infections, pregnancy or lactation. Diagnosis was based on clinical symptoms, serum thyroxine, TRAb, thyroid ultrasound and orbital computed tomography. Using Ficoll-Paque density gradient centrifugation, PBMCs were isolated from less than 13 ml of fresh peripheral blood. Total RNA was extracted with Trizol reagent and quality-checked on an Agilent 2100 Bioanalyzer.

The receptor comes from an adult man with Graves' ophthalmopathy. The rearranged chain carries TRBV4-3 and TRBJ1-3; the D segment cannot be called with confidence. The sample comprised peripheral blood. Read as DNA, the sequence is TGCGCCAGCAGCCAAACGCGGGCAAAATTCTCTGGAAACACCATATATTTT. Translated, this is CASSQTRAKFSGNTIYF.